This T cell receptor (beta chain) comes out of a study of early T cells in non-severe SARS-CoV-2 infection. Study at large: Chains stayed unpaired after sequencing of bulk RNA from unsorted whole blood.

This CDR3 is built from 15 residues. V lost 2 bases and J 4 bases, leaving 12 bases between the germline ends. Germline V gives CDR1 SNHLY, CDR2 FYNNEI. TCRdb ran MiXCR on the 5' RACE reads and lists one entry per CDR3 protein. This table holds tens of thousands of distinct CDR3 sequences, 3.5% to 5% found once. The table lists this clonotype with many counts. The clonotype originates from an adult who was a healthcare worker with PCR-confirmed SARS-CoV-2 infection or an uninfected control (not recorded which). The genes are TRBV2 and TRBJ2-1; D perhaps matches TRBD1 (6 bases). Input material: whole blood. The CDR3 DNA reads TGTGCCAGCAGTGAATTGGCAGGGGCTTACAATGAGCAGTTCTTC. It codes for CASSELAGAYNEQFF.